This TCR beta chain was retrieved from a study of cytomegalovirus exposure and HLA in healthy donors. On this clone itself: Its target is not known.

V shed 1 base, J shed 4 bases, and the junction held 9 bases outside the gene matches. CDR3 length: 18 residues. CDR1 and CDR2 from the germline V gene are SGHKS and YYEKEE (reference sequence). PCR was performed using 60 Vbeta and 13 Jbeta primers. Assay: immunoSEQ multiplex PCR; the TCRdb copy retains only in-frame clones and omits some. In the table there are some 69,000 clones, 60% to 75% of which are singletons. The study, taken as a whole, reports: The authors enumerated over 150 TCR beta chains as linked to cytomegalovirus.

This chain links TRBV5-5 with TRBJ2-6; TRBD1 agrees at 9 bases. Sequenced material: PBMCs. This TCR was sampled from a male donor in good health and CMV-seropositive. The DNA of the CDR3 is TGTGCCAGCAGCTTGATAGGGGACAGGGCTGTCGGGGCCAACGTCCTGACTTTC. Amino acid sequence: CASSLIGDRAVGANVLTF.